Below are 20 T cell receptor beta chains sequenced from a single sample in a study of T cell repertoires in aging, cancer and after chemotherapy. Rearranged V-D-J TRB sequences were amplified with a mixed TRB-A/B primer pool. TCRdb re-called the multiplex PCR reads with MiXCR, one entry per CDR3 protein. The sample contains some 9,000 distinct CDR3 sequences, roughly 25% of which appear only once. Peripheral blood genomic DNA, not sorted cells or RNA, was the template. Material for sequencing was blood. The receptor set was obtained from a human donor in good health.

The chain employs TRBV7-3 and TRBJ2-1; D is ambiguous. Germline CDR1 and CDR2: SGHTA and FQGTGA. The CDR3 has 16 amino acids. Trimming removed 5 bases at V and 4 bases at J, with 18 bases between. The CDR3 protein is CASSPIGRSEYNEQFF. As DNA, the CDR3 is TGTGCCAGCAGCCCTATCGGCCGATCGGAATACAATGAGCAGTTCTTC.

V usage is TRBV20-1 and J usage is TRBJ2-3, with 9 nucleotides matching TRBD2. The V gene's germline CDR1 is DFQATT and CDR2 SNEGSKA (reference sequence). With 3 bases clipped from V and 0 bases from J, the junction kept 4 bases outside the gene matches. The CDR3 spans 15 residues. The CDR3: CSARTSGLSTDTQYF. CDR3 nucleotide sequence: TGCAGTGCTAGGACTAGCGGCTTAAGCACAGATACGCAGTATTTT.

The chain links TRBV6-2 or TRBV6-3 to TRBJ1-5; D is undetermined. From germline, CDR1 is MNHEY and CDR2 SVGEGT. The V end was cut by 7 bases, the J end by 7 bases, with 14 bases between. The CDR3 extends over 13 amino acids. The CDR3 spells CASTRDLMQPQHF. CDR3 DNA sequence: TGTGCCAGCACCAGAGACTTAATGCAGCCCCAGCATTTT.

This clonotype turned up a few times. The chain recombines TRBV7-9 with TRBJ2-7; TRBD1 agrees at 10 bases. Trimming removed 1 base from V and 9 bases from J; junction bases left unmatched: 6. CDR3 size: 14 residues. Germline lookup yields CDR1 SEHNR and CDR2 FQNEAQ (reference sequence). The CDR3 nucleotides read TGTGCCAGCAGCTTAGGACAGGGGGCCGAGGGGCAGTACTTC. Its protein is CASSLGQGAEGQYF.

The chain has TRBV7-2 and TRBJ1-1; TRBD1 matches at 9 bases. Per the germline V gene, CDR1 is SGHTA and CDR2 is FQGNSA. The CDR3 runs to 18 residues. J gave up 2 bases and V 1 base, and 11 bases lay outside the gene matches. CDR3 DNA sequence: TGTGCCAGCAGCTTAGGGAGGACAGGGGTGGGTTTCAACACTGAAGCTTTCTTT. Amino acid sequence: CASSLGRTGVGFNTEAFF.

This clonotype is termed medium-sized. In DNA form, the CDR3 reads TGTGCCAGCAGTTACTCGGGGGGGACCCAGGGAACAGAAGCTTTCTTT. Amino acids: CASSYSGGTQGTEAFF. The rearrangement joins TRBV6-5 to TRBJ1-1; TRBD1 is a possible D gene (5 bases). Germline CDR1 is MNHEY and CDR2 is SVGAGI. The CDR3 length is 16 residues. Trimming stripped 0 bases from V and 8 bases from J, with 19 bases between.

Only a few counts were recorded for this clonotype. This sequence joins TRBV20-1 and TRBJ2-3, with D possibly matching TRBD2 (6 bases). Germline V gene data show CDR1 as DFQATT and CDR2 as SNEGSKA (reference sequence). This CDR3 spans 15 amino acids. The V gene lost 2 bases and the J gene lost 6 bases, with 18 bases spanning the gap. The CDR3 is CSARRGTFESDTQYF. In DNA, the CDR3 is TGCAGTGCTAGACGGGGGACTTTCGAGTCGGATACGCAGTATTTT.

This clonotype was picked up a small number of times. The chain employs TRBV5-4 and TRBJ1-5; D not resolved. V lost 0 bases, J lost 6 bases, and 10 bases lay in between. The CDR3 consists of 14 residues. Germline CDR1 SGHNT, CDR2 YYREEE (reference sequence). As DNA, the CDR3 is TGTGCCAGCAGCTTGGCAGGATCCCCTCAGCCCCAGCATTTT. Translated, it gives CASSLAGSPQPQHF. Drawing the rest from reference TRBV5-4 and TRBJ1-5, the complete variable domain is ETGVTQSPTHLIKTRGQQVTLRCSSQSGHNTVSWYQQALGQGPQFIFQYYREEENGRGNFPPRFSGLQFPNYSSELNVNALELDDSALYLCASSLAGSPQPQHFGDGTRLSIL.

This clonotype is termed medium-sized. The chain uses TRBV20-1 and TRBJ1-1, with 9 nucleotides matching TRBD1. Germline V lookup: CDR1 DFQATT, CDR2 SNEGSKA (reference sequence). J was trimmed by 2 bases and V by 2 bases; bases with no gene match: 6. This CDR3 has 15 residues. As DNA, the CDR3 is TGCAGTGCTAGATATAGGGACAGGGTCAACACTGAAGCTTTCTTT. Translation: CSARYRDRVNTEAFF.

Concerning this clonotype itself: One junction end does not reproduce the germline sequence, and a read error may be involved. The rearrangement links TRBV4-3 to TRBJ2-1, with D uncertain. The CDR3 length is 15 residues. Germline CDR1 reads LGHNA; CDR2 reads YSLEER. The CDR3 protein is CASSQDRGSYNEQFF. The CDR3 DNA is TGTGCCAGCAGCCAAGATAGAGGTTCCTACAATGAGCAGTTCTTC.

The rearrangement links TRBV20-1 to TRBJ1-4; D may be TRBD1 (5 bases). Per the germline V gene, CDR1 is DFQATT and CDR2 is SNEGSKA (reference sequence). This CDR3 comprises 14 residues. V gave up 0 bases and J gave up 8 bases, with 13 bases separating them. The CDR3 region is CSARDKQVREKLFF. The CDR3 bases are TGCAGTGCTAGAGATAAACAGGTTAGGGAAAAACTGTTTTTT.

The genes are TRBV28 and TRBJ2-7; TRBD1 might be the D (6 bases). CDR3 length: 13 amino acids. V lost 8 bases and J 4 bases, leaving 15 bases between the germline ends. The germline CDR1 and CDR2 sequences are MDHEN and SYDVKM. CDR3 sequence reads: CASRHVGQYEQYF. CDR3 DNA: TGTGCCAGCCGCCACGTAGGACAGTACGAGCAGTACTTC.

Judged by abundance, this clonotype is medium-sized. This rearrangement joins TRBV7-9 to TRBJ1-3; D is ambiguous. The CDR3 spans 15 residues. The V and J ends lost 5 bases and 3 bases respectively, with 14 bases between them. Germline V gene lookup returns CDR1 SEHNR and CDR2 FQNEAQ (reference sequence). CDR3 sequence: CASSPQERRGNTIYF. In nucleotides, the CDR3 is TGTGCCAGCAGCCCCCAAGAGAGGCGTGGAAACACCATATATTTT.

The chain carries TRBV5-1 and TRBJ2-7; maybe TRBD1 (6 bases). Trimming removed 7 bases at V and 3 bases at J, with 20 bases between. The CDR3 has 15 amino acids. The germline V gene encodes CDR1 SGHRS and CDR2 YFSETQ. CDR3: CASRPGQLVYYEQYF. The CDR3 nucleotides read TGCGCCAGCCGGCCCGGACAGCTGGTTTACTACGAGCAGTACTTC.

The CDR3 coding sequence is TGCAGCGTTGGCCCCAACAGGGGGCGCGGAGAGACCCAGTACTTC. This sequence encodes CSVGPNRGRGETQYF. The V and J genes are TRBV29-1 and TRBJ2-5; 9 positions agree with TRBD1. V was clipped by 4 bases and J by 4 bases; unmatched bases: 10. The CDR3 sequence is 15 residues long. CDR1 and CDR2 from the germline V gene are SQVTM and ANQGSEA.

This chain uses TRBV19 with TRBJ2-2, with a tentative D call TRBD2 (5 bases). Germline V CDR1 and CDR2: LNHDA, SQIVND (reference sequence). V lost 7 bases, J lost 0 bases, and 15 bases lay in between. The CDR3 has 16 residues. In DNA form, the CDR3 reads TGTGCCAGTACCCTGGGGAGACCCTCGAACACCGGGGAGCTGTTTTTT. Protein product: CASTLGRPSNTGELFF. Variable domain in full (rest from reference TRBV19 and TRBJ2-2): DGGITQSPKYLFRKEGQNVTLSCEQNLNHDAMYWYRQDPGQGLRLIYYSQIVNDFQKGDIAEGYSVSREKKESFPLTVTSAQKNPTAFYLCASTLGRPSNTGELFFGEGSRLTVL.

The gene calls are TRBV6-1 and TRBJ2-7, with 10 bases identical to TRBD1. Germline V CDR1 and CDR2: MNHNS, SASEGT. The CDR3 length is 12 residues. After removal of 6 bases from V and 6 bases from J, the junction contained 2 bases not matched to a gene. The CDR3 region is CASRRTGGEQYF. CDR3 nucleotide sequence: TGTGCCAGCAGGCGGACAGGGGGCGAGCAGTACTTC.

There are a few counts of this clonotype. The chain joins TRBV10-2 to TRBJ2-5, with D unresolved. V gave up 2 bases and J gave up 5 bases, with 3 bases separating them. Germline lookup yields CDR1 WSHSY and CDR2 SAAADI. The CDR3 spans 11 residues. The CDR3 is CASSEGETQYF. CDR3 DNA: TGCGCCAGCAGTGAGGGGGAGACCCAGTACTTC.

This rearrangement joins TRBV9 to TRBJ1-2, with a tentative D call TRBD1 (5 bases). The CDR3 is 12 amino acids. Germline-derived CDR1 and CDR2 are SGDLS and YYNGEE. V lost 0 bases and J 5 bases, leaving 5 bases between the germline ends. The DNA for the CDR3 is TGTGCCAGCAGCGTAGCAGGGTATGGCTACACCTTC. Its translation is CASSVAGYGYTF.

Within the sample, this clonotype is medium-sized. The rearrangement uses TRBV7-3 and TRBJ2-7, with D maybe TRBD2 (5 bases). Deletions cut 5 bases from V and 6 bases from J, with 14 bases between. This CDR3 contains 13 residues. CDR1 SGHTA and CDR2 FQGTGA come from the germline V gene. The CDR3 region has the DNA TGTGCCAGCAGCGTGAGCGGATGGGCCGAGCAGTACTTC. Protein product: CASSVSGWAEQYF.